The following is a TCR beta chain sequence with its context. The data are from a study of control samples from healthy donors and cancer patients. The protocol was immunoSEQ multiplex PCR, while the TCRdb copy is restricted to in-frame clones and leaves out a portion. The sample holds tens of thousands of clones, about 94% seen once. Trimming cost V 8 bases and J 5 bases, with 12 bases left between them. CDR1 is MNHEY and CDR2 is SVGAGI in the germline V gene. The CDR3 spans 12 residues. The source is a woman aged 30 to 39 in good health. The sample consisted of blood. V usage is TRBV6-5 and J usage is TRBJ1-1; weak D call: TRBD1 (5 bases). CDR3 bases: TGTGCCAGCGGGGCTGGAGGGACTGAAGCTTTCTTT. Translating it yields CASGAGGTEAFF.